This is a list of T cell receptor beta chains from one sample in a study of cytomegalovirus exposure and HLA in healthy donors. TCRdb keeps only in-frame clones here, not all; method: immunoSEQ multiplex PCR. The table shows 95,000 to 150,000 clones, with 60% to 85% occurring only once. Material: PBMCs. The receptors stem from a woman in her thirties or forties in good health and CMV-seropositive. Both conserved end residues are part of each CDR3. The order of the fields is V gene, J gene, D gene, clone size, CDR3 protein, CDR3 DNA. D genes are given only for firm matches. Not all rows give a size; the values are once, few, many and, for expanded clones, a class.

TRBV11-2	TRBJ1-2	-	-	CASSPPGVNYGYTF	TGTGCCAGCAGCCCCCCGGGGGTTAACTATGGCTACACCTTC
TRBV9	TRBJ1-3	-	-	CASSTRVPGNTIYF	TGTGCCAGCAGCACCAGGGTCCCTGGAAACACCATATATTTT
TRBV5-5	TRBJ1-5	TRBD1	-	CASSYDRDQPQHF	TGTGCCAGCAGCTATGACAGGGATCAGCCCCAGCATTTT
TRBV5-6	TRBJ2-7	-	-	CASRGGGFSEQYF	TGTGCCAGCAGAGGGGGGGGTTTTAGCGAGCAGTACTTC
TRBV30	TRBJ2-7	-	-	CAWGGSSYEQYF	TGTGCCTGGGGAGGGTCATCCTACGAGCAGTACTTC
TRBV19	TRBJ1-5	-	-	CASNLDRVQPQHF	TGTGCCAGTAACCTCGACAGAGTTCAGCCCCAGCATTTT
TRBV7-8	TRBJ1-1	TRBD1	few	CASRPGQGRPKNTEAFF	TGTGCCAGCCGACCCGGACAGGGGCGACCCAAGAACACTGAAGCTTTCTTT
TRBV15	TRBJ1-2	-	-	CATSREIGGGGYTF	TGTGCCACCAGCAGAGAAATTGGGGGAGGTGGCTACACCTTC
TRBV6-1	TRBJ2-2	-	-	CASSRRAGNPGELFF	TGTGCCAGCAGCAGAAGGGCAGGGAACCCCGGGGAGCTGTTTTTT
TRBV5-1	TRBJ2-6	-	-	CASSLGRDLNSGANVLTF	TGCGCCAGCAGCTTGGGCAGGGATTTGAACTCTGGGGCCAACGTCCTGACTTTC
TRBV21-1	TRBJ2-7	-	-	CASSKDCCGRAIDEQYF	TGTGCCAGCAGCAAAGATTGTTGCGGGAGGGCAATCGACGAGCAGTACTTC
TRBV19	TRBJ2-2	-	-	CASTLQGWNTGELFF	TGTGCCAGTACCCTTCAGGGTTGGAACACCGGGGAGCTGTTTTTT